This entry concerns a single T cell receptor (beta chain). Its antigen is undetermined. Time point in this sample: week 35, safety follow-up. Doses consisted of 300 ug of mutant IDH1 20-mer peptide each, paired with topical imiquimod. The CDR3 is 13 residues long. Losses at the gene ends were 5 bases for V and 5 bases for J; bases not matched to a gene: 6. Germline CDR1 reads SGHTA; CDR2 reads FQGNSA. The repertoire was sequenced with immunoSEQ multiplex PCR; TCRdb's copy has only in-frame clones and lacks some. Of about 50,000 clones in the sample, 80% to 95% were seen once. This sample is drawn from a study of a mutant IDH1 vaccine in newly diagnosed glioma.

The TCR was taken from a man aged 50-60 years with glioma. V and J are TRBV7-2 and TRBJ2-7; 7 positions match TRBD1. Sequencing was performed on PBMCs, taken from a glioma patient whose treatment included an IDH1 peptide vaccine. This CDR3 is CASSKDRLHEQYF. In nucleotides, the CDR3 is TGTGCCAGCAGCAAGGACAGGCTACACGAGCAGTACTTC.